This TCR beta chain is drawn from a study of patients and donors after allogeneic stem cell transplantation. One entry per CDR3 protein, called by TCRdb with MiXCR from the RT-PCR reads. The top ten clones hold 5% to 7.5% of a sample with some 960,000 distinct CDR3 sequences, 18% of them seen once. V lost 6 bases and J 1 base, leaving 16 bases between the germline ends. Germline CDR1 reads SNHLY; CDR2 reads FYNNEI. The length of the CDR3 is 16 residues. This clonotype has more than one count but fewer than ten. The chain employs TRBV2 and TRBJ1-5, with a possible D match to TRBD1 (6 bases). The source material was blood, either unsorted or a sorted T cell fraction (not recorded which). This TCR came from a human donor who was either an allogeneic HSCT recipient or a stem cell or donor lymphocyte infusion donor (not recorded which). It is not recorded whose cells these are; they may come from a transplant donor. The DNA for the CDR3 is TGTGCCAGCAGCCCGGGGGGGACATTAAGCAATCAGCCCCAGCATTTT. Protein sequence: CASSPGGTLSNQPQHF.